The 27 T cell receptor beta chains in this list originate from one sample, sequenced in a study of Graves' ophthalmopathy and Graves' hyperthyroidism. The sequenced template was RNA, covering the TCR beta CDR3 region. In the first round, RT-PCR was carried out with HTBI primers, and a multiplex PCR formed the second round. A single record per CDR3 protein comes from TCRdb applying MiXCR to the multiplex PCR reads. This repertoire shows about 1.2 million distinct CDR3 sequences, about two fifths found once; its top ten account for around 10%. Sequencing was done on a sample of peripheral blood or thyroid tissue (not recorded which). The receptors shown here come from an adult man with Graves' hyperthyroidism.

This clonotype was seen at least ten times. The J gene is TRBJ2-5, the V gene TRBV2; D is perhaps TRBD1 (5 bases). CDR3 length equals 15 residues. Germline V gene data show CDR1 as SNHLY and CDR2 as FYNNEI. Trimming cost V 1 base and J 3 bases, with 12 bases left between them. CDR3 sequence: CASSEGLGAEETQYF. In DNA, the CDR3 is TGTGCCAGCAGTGAAGGCCTTGGGGCAGAAGAGACCCAGTACTTC.

The sample holds many counts of this clonotype. The chain uses TRBV10-2 and TRBJ2-2; tentatively, D is TRBD1 (6 bases). V lost 2 bases and J 3 bases, leaving 16 bases between the germline ends. The CDR3 spans 17 residues. Germline CDR1 and CDR2: WSHSY and SAAADI. The CDR3 loop is CASSEDRLTWYTGELFF. CDR3 coding DNA: TGCGCCAGCAGTGAGGACAGGCTAACTTGGTACACCGGGGAGCTGTTTTTT.

The chain carries TRBV28 and TRBJ1-5; D remains unclear. V dropped 3 bases and J dropped 5 bases, with 8 bases sitting between them. The length of the CDR3 is 13 residues. Germline values: CDR1 MDHEN, CDR2 SYDVKM. CDR3 DNA: TGTGCCAGCAGTTTTGACGGTTATCAGCCCCAGCATTTT. This sequence encodes CASSFDGYQPQHF.

This clonotype was counted between two and nine times. The chain uses TRBV28 and TRBJ2-7; no clear D gene. V was shortened by 5 bases and J by 6 bases, with 5 bases between the two germline ends. The germline V gene has CDR1 MDHEN and CDR2 SYDVKM. This CDR3 comprises 10 residues. The chain's CDR3 is CASSDGEQYF. CDR3 nucleotides: TGTGCCAGCAGTGACGGCGAGCAGTACTTC.

The chain recombines TRBV28 with TRBJ1-1; D is perhaps TRBD1 (6 bases). Germline V gives CDR1 MDHEN, CDR2 SYDVKM. Trimming shortened V by 2 bases and J by 1 base, and 11 bases separated the two germline ends. The CDR3 spans 15 residues. For the CDR3, the DNA is TGTGCCAGCAGTTTACCCGACAGGCCGAACACTGAAGCTTTCTTT. Translation gives CASSLPDRPNTEAFF.

This clonotype was seen ten or more times. The rearrangement joins TRBV9 to TRBJ1-1; no firm D call. This CDR3 comprises 14 residues. Germline CDR1 is SGDLS and CDR2 is YYNGEE. V was cut by 6 bases and J by 1 base, with 13 bases left in between. The CDR3 bases are TGTGCCAGCACGGGCGGAGGAGGGAACACTGAAGCTTTCTTT. This translates into CASTGGGGNTEAFF.

This clonotype came up a few times. The chain is built from TRBV30 and TRBJ1-6; 7 bases map to TRBD1. Looked up from germline, CDR1 is GTSNPN and CDR2 is SVGIG (reference sequence). V dropped 2 bases and J dropped 10; count of bases not matched to a gene: 5. This CDR3 has 13 amino acids. CDR3 DNA sequence: TGTGCCTGGAGTAGACAGGGAGGGTCACCCCTCCACTTT. This encodes CAWSRQGGSPLHF.

To note about this clonotype: A read error may explain this, as a much larger clone is one base away. The rearrangement links TRBV9 to TRBJ2-7; no clear D. The CDR3 runs 14 residues. CDR1 and CDR2 (germline): SGDLS, YYNGEE. In DNA, the CDR3 is TGTGCCAGCAGCGTAGGGGCAGCAGCCTACGAGCGGTACTTC. Translating gives CASSVGAAAYERYF.

This clonotype was seen many times. The J gene is TRBJ1-5, the V gene TRBV12-3 or TRBV12-4, with 9 bases lining up with TRBD1. CDR3 length: 15 amino acids. J lost 5 bases, V lost 6 bases, and 8 bases had no gene match. DNA of the CDR3: TGTGCCAGCAGGAGTACAGGGGGCGTCCATCAGCCCCAGCATTTT. This sequence encodes CASRSTGGVHQPQHF.

The rearrangement uses TRBV7-9 and TRBJ1-2, with 12 bases matching TRBD1. CDR1 SEHNR and CDR2 FQNEAQ come from the germline V gene (reference sequence). The CDR3 runs to 15 residues. V trimming: 4 bases; J trimming: 6 bases; junction bases outside the gene matches: 6. CDR3 region: CASSSGQGANNGYTF. CDR3 nucleotide sequence: TGTGCCAGCAGCTCGGGACAGGGGGCGAATAATGGCTACACCTTC.

The chain links TRBV20-1 to TRBJ1-6; 8 bases align to TRBD1. This CDR3 has 16 residues. V gave up 0 bases and J gave up 6 bases; unmatched junction bases: 7. Germline assignment: CDR1 DFQATT and CDR2 SNEGSKA (reference sequence). CDR3 DNA sequence: TGCAGTGCTAGAGATCTCCGTGGGACAGGTAATTCACCCCTCCACTTT. Protein sequence: CSARDLRGTGNSPLHF.

This clonotype was detected a few times. The chain has TRBV12-3 or TRBV12-4 and TRBJ1-2, with D unresolved. The V gene lost 5 bases and the J gene lost 6 bases, with 13 bases spanning the gap. The CDR3 has 13 amino acids. The CDR3 is CASSPLRADGYTF. Written as DNA, the CDR3 is TGTGCCAGCAGTCCCTTGAGGGCTGATGGCTACACCTTC.

The chain couples TRBV4-3 to TRBJ2-7; D remains unclear. The V gene lost 3 bases and the J gene lost 5 bases, with 20 bases spanning the gap. The CDR3 has 16 amino acids. From germline, CDR1 is LGHNA and CDR2 YSLEER. CDR3 amino acids: CASSQTRADPNDEQYF. The CDR3 nucleotides are TGCGCCAGCAGCCAGACCCGGGCGGACCCGAATGACGAGCAGTACTTC.

This clonotype occurred a few times. The V gene is TRBV11-2, the J gene TRBJ1-2; D not resolved. This CDR3 is built from 16 residues. The V end was cut by 1 base, the J end by 5 bases, with 17 bases between. From germline, CDR1 is SGHAT and CDR2 FQNNGV. CDR3 coding DNA: TGTGCCAGCAGCTTAGGGGTGTCAGAACCACGGTATGGCTACACCTTC. It encodes CASSLGVSEPRYGYTF. The complete variable domain, with remaining parts taken from reference TRBV11-2 and TRBJ1-2, reads EAGVAQSPRYKIIEKRQSVAFWCNPISGHATLYWYQQILGQGPKLLIQFQNNGVVDDSQLPKDRFSAERLKGVDSTLKIQPAKLEDSAVYLCASSLGVSEPRYGYTFGSGTRLTVV.

As for this clonotype: Being one base from a much bigger clone, this may be a read error. The chain is built from TRBV7-3 and TRBJ2-2; 8 nucleotides agree with TRBD1. After removal of 8 bases from V and 1 base from J, the junction contained 9 bases not matched to a gene. Germline CDR1 SGHTA, CDR2 FQGTGA. The CDR3 extends over 16 amino acids. CDR3 sequence reads: CASGPGGQGNTGELFF. CDR3 in DNA: TGTGCCAGCGGCCCCGGTGGACAGGGGAACACCGGGGAGCTGTTTTTT.

The rearrangement links TRBV6-2 or TRBV6-3 to TRBJ2-2; 7 bases align to TRBD1. Per the germline V gene, CDR1 is MNHEY and CDR2 is SVGEGT. Trimming took 7 bases from V and 6 from J; bases not matched to a gene: 5. The CDR3 has 13 amino acids. The chain's CDR3 is CASKRTGAGELFF. The DNA for the CDR3 is TGTGCCAGCAAACGTACAGGGGCCGGGGAGCTGTTTTTT.

The V gene is TRBV19, the J gene TRBJ2-7; TRBD1 is a possible D gene (5 bases). V lost 3 bases, J lost 2 bases, and 14 bases lay in between. This CDR3 is built from 15 residues. Germline V gene sequence: CDR1 LNHDA, CDR2 SQIVND (reference sequence). The CDR3 nucleotides read TGTGCCAGTAGTATGTCGCCAGGGTTTACCTACGAGCAGTACTTC. It encodes CASSMSPGFTYEQYF. The entire variable domain, with the rest obtained from reference TRBV19 and TRBJ2-7, is as follows: DGGITQSPKYLFRKEGQNVTLSCEQNLNHDAMYWYRQDPGQGLRLIYYSQIVNDFQKGDIAEGYSVSREKKESFPLTVTSAQKNPTAFYLCASSMSPGFTYEQYFGPGTRLTVT.

The rearrangement joins TRBV10-2 to TRBJ2-7; a weak D match, TRBD2 (6 bases). CDR1 is WSHSY, CDR2 SAAADI, per germline. V was trimmed by 0 bases and J by 4 bases, leaving 22 bases between them. CDR3 length: 18 amino acids. Written as DNA, the CDR3 is TGCGCCAGCAGTGAGTCGAAGTCGCGGGACGGGGTCCATTACGAGCAGTACTTC. It encodes CASSESKSRDGVHYEQYF.

Many counts were recorded for this clonotype. The J gene is TRBJ1-1, the V gene TRBV5-1; D unclear. The V end lost 0 bases, the J end lost 2 bases, and 11 bases lay between the germline ends. Germline CDR1 reads SGHRS; CDR2 reads YFSETQ. The CDR3 consists of 15 residues. CDR3 DNA: TGCGCCAGCAGCTTGGAGGCAGAGGTAAACACTGAAGCTTTCTTT. This gives the protein CASSLEAEVNTEAFF.

The table lists this clonotype with many counts. The chain couples TRBV20-1 to TRBJ2-7; D gene unclear. With 6 bases removed from V and 3 bases from J, the gap between germline ends came to 9 bases. Germline V gives CDR1 DFQATT, CDR2 SNEGSKA (reference sequence). The CDR3 covers 11 residues. The CDR3 reads CSAQVGYEQYF. DNA for the CDR3: TGCAGTGCCCAGGTGGGCTACGAGCAGTACTTC.

About this clonotype: Possible read error: a much larger clone is one base away. CDR3 amino acids: CANSFLQVGSPLHF. CDR3 bases: TGTGCCAACAGCTTCTTGCAGGTCGGCTCACCCCTCCACTTT. The chain couples TRBV5-4 to TRBJ1-6; D gene ambiguous. Germline CDR1 is SGHNT and CDR2 is YYREEE (reference sequence). The CDR3 totals 14 residues.

This clonotype was seen many times. V usage is TRBV7-2 and J usage is TRBJ1-4; TRBD1 might be the D (5 bases). Germline V gene lookup returns CDR1 SGHTA and CDR2 FQGNSA. The CDR3 consists of 14 residues. V was shortened by 5 bases and J by 8 bases, with 15 bases between the two germline ends. CDR3 DNA: TGTGCCAGCAGCCGGGGGGTCTCCGGGGAAAAACTGTTTTTT. Its translation: CASSRGVSGEKLFF.

The sample holds many counts of this clonotype. The chain couples TRBV19 to TRBJ2-7, with D perhaps matching TRBD2 (5 bases). V lost 7 bases to trimming and J lost 0 bases, with 10 bases between them. The CDR3 has 13 amino acids. Germline CDR1 reads LNHDA; CDR2 reads SQIVND (reference sequence). In DNA form, the CDR3 reads TGTGCCAGTATGGAGGAAAGCTCCTACGAGCAGTACTTC. Protein sequence: CASMEESSYEQYF.

As for this clonotype: Relative to the germline gene, one junction end is altered; a read error may explain this. The gene calls are TRBV10-2 and TRBJ2-5; TRBD2 is a possible D gene (6 bases). This CDR3 has 19 residues. The V gene's germline CDR1 is WSHSY and CDR2 SAAADI. The CDR3, as DNA: TGTGCCAGCAGTTCGAGGGGTCTAGACCCCACGGGGGACCAAGAGACCCAGTACTTC. Its protein product is CASSSRGLDPTGDQETQYF.

A note on this clonotype: At one end the junction does not follow the germline gene, possibly because of a read error. The gene calls are TRBV5-1 and TRBJ1-1; D is perhaps TRBD1 (6 bases). Germline V gives CDR1 SGHRS, CDR2 YFSETQ. The CDR3 consists of 14 residues. For the CDR3, the DNA is TGCACCAGCAGAGGCGGGGGCTTGAACACTGAAGCTTTCTTT. The encoded protein is CTSRGGGLNTEAFF.

CDR3 nucleotides: TGTGCCAGCAGCTTTGGCGGGATTCTTTACGAGCAGTACTTC. Translation: CASSFGGILYEQYF. The V call is TRBV7-9, the J call TRBJ2-7; possibly TRBD2 for D (6 bases). V lost 3 bases and J 4 bases, leaving 13 bases between the germline ends. This CDR3 is built from 14 residues. Looked up from germline, CDR1 is SEHNR and CDR2 is FQNEAQ (reference sequence).

A note on this clonotype: A junction end diverges from the germline sequence, so it may reflect a read error. This sequence joins TRBV7-2 and TRBJ2-7; the D is unclear. Germline V CDR1 and CDR2: SGHTA, FQGNSA. The CDR3 covers 15 residues. Here the CDR3 reads CATSRDPGTSYEQYF. The CDR3 nucleotides are TGTGCCACCAGCAGAGATCCGGGTACCTCCTACGAGCAGTACTTC.